These 3 T cell receptor beta chains were all obtained from the same sample, sequenced in a study of radiotherapy plus CTLA-4 blockade in lung cancer. Assay: immunoSEQ multiplex PCR; the TCRdb copy retains only in-frame clones and omits some. The sample shows over 60,000 clones, roughly 91% of them seen only once. The sequencing used peripheral blood, collected from a patient treated with radiotherapy plus ipilimumab. These receptors all come from a human donor with non-small cell lung cancer that progressed on radiotherapy plus ipilimumab.

The chain has TRBV7-8 and TRBJ2-1; D perhaps matches TRBD2 (6 bases). This CDR3 contains 17 residues. Trimming cost V 1 base and J 0 bases, with 13 bases left between them. Germline V gene data show CDR1 as SGHVS and CDR2 as FQNEAQ. The CDR3 nucleotides are TGTGCCAGCAGCTTAGACCAGCGGGTTCCCTCCTACAATGAGCAGTTCTTC. Translating gives CASSLDQRVPSYNEQFF. Supplemented by reference TRBV7-8 and TRBJ2-1, the full variable domain reads GAGVSQSPRYKVAKRGQDVALRCDPISGHVSLFWYQQALGQGPEFLTYFQNEAQLDKSGLPSDRFFAERPEGSVSTLKIQRTQQEDSAVYLCASSLDQRVPSYNEQFFGPGTRLTVL.

The chain recombines TRBV18 with TRBJ1-1; tentative D call: TRBD1 (5 bases). V shed 0 bases and J shed 3 bases, with 14 bases lying between them. The CDR3 runs 16 residues. Germline CDR1 is KGHSH and CDR2 is LQKENI. CDR3 coding DNA: TGTGCCAGCTCACCACCGGGCAGGGTGGGGGACACTGAAGCTTTCTTT. This codes for CASSPPGRVGDTEAFF.

V usage is TRBV19 and J usage is TRBJ1-5, with TRBD1 matching 7 bases. The germline CDR1 and CDR2 sequences are LNHDA and SQIVND (reference sequence). CDR3 length: 13 residues. Trimming removed 7 bases from V and 6 bases from J; junction bases left unmatched: 6. The CDR3: CASTEGGGQPQHF. In nucleotides, the CDR3 is TGTGCCAGTACGGAAGGGGGCGGTCAGCCCCAGCATTTT.